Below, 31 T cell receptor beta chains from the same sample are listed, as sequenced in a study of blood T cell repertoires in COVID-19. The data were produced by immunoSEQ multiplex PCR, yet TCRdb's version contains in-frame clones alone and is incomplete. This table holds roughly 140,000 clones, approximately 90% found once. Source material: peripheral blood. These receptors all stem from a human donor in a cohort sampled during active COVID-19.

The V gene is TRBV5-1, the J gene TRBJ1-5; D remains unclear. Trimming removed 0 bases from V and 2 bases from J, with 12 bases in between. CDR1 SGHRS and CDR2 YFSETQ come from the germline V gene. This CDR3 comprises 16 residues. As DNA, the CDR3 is TGCGCCAGCAGCTTGGGTGAGGGAATGGGCAATCAGCCCCAGCATTTT. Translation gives CASSLGEGMGNQPQHF. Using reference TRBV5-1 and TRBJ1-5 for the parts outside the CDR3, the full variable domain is KAGVTQTPRYLIKTRGQQVTLSCSPISGHRSVSWYQQTPGQGLQFLFEYFSETQRNKGNFPGRFSGRQFSNSRSEMNVSTLELGDSALYLCASSLGEGMGNQPQHFGDGTRLSIL.

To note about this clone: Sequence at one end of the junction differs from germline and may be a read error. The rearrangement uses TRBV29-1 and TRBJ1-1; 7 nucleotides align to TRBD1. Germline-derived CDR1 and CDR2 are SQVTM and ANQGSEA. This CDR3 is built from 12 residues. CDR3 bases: TGCAGCGCCTACCGGGACAGTGTTGAAACTTTCTTT. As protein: CSAYRDSVETFF.

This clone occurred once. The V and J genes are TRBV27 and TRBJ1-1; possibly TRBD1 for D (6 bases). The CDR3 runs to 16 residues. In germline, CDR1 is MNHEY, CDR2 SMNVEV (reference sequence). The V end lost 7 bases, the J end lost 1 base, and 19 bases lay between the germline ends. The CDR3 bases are TGTGCCAGCAACTACGCCGGAAGGGGGGGGAACACTGAAGCTTTCTTT. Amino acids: CASNYAGRGGNTEAFF.

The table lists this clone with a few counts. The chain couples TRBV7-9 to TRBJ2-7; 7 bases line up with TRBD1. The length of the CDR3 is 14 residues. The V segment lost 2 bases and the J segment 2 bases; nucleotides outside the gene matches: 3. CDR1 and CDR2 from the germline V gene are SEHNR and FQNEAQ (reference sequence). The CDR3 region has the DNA TGTGCCAGCAGCTTATCGGGACAGACCTACGAGCAGTACTTC. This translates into CASSLSGQTYEQYF.

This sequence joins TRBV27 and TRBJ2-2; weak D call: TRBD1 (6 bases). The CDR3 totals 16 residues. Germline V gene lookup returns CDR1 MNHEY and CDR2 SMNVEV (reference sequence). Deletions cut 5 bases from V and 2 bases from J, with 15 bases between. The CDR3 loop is CASSPRDTLNTGELFF. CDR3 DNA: TGTGCCAGCAGTCCCCGGGACACCTTAAACACCGGGGAGCTGTTTTTT.

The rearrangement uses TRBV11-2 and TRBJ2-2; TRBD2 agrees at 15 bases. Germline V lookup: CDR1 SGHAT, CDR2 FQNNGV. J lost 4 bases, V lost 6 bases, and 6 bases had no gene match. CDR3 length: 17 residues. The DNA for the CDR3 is TGTGCCAGCAGAGGACTAGCGGGGGGGCGGAGCACCGGGGAGCTGTTTTTT. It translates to CASRGLAGGRSTGELFF.

The CDR3 sequence: CASRPVRGATTDTQYF. CDR3 nucleotides: TGTGCCAGCAGACCTGTTCGGGGGGCCACCACAGATACGCAGTATTTT. The V gene is TRBV11-2, the J gene TRBJ2-3; tentatively, D is TRBD2 (7 bases). V lost 6 bases and J lost 2, with 18 bases in between. Germline-derived CDR1 and CDR2 are SGHAT and FQNNGV. The CDR3 is 16 amino acids.

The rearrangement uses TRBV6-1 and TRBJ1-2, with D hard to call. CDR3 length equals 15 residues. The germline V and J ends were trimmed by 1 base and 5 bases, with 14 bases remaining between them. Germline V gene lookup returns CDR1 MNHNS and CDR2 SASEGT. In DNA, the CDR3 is TGTGCCAGCAGTGAAGGGAACCGGGTTTGGTATGGCTACACCTTC. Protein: CASSEGNRVWYGYTF.

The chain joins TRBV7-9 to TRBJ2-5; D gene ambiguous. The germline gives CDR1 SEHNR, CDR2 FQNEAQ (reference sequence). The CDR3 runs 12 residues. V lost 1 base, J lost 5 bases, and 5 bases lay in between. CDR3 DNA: TGTGCCAGCAGCTTAGTCCTGGAGACCCAGTACTTC. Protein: CASSLVLETQYF.

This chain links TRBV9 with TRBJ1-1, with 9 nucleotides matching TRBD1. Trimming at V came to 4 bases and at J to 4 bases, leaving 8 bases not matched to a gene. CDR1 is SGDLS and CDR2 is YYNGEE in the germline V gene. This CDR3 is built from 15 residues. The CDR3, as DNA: TGTGCCAGCAGCCTGGGACAGGGCCCGGGCACTGAAGCTTTCTTT. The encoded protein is CASSLGQGPGTEAFF. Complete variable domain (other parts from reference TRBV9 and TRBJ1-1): DSGVTQTPKHLITATGQRVTLRCSPRSGDLSVYWYQQSLDQGLQFLIQYYNGEERAKGNILERFSAQQFPDLHSELNLSSLELGDSALYFCASSLGQGPGTEAFFGQGTRLTVV.

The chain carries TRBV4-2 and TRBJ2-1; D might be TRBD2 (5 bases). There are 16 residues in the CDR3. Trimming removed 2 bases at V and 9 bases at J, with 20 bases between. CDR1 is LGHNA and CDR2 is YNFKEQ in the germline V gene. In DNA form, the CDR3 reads TGTGCCAGCAGCCAATCGTGGGAGATCGCCCGGGTTGAGCAGTTCTTC. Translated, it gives CASSQSWEIARVEQFF.

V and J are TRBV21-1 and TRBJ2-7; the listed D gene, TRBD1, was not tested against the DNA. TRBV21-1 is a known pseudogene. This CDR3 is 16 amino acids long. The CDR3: CASSKNLKGARYEQYF. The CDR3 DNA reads TGTGCCAGCAGCAAAAATCTGAAGGGGGCCCGCTACGAGCAGTACTTC.

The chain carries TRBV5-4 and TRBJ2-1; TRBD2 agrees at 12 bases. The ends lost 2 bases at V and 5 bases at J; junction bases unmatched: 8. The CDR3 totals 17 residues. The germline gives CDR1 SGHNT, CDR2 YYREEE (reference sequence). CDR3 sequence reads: CASSLQLAGGQNNEQFF. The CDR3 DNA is TGTGCCAGCAGCTTACAACTAGCGGGGGGACAGAACAATGAGCAGTTCTTC.

In DNA, the CDR3 is TGTGCCAGCAGCCCTCTAGGGGACAGGAACACTGAAGCTTTCTTT. It translates to CASSPLGDRNTEAFF. The chain links TRBV2 to TRBJ1-1; TRBD1 matches 7 bases. Germline V gives CDR1 SNHLY, CDR2 FYNNEI. The CDR3 loop spans 15 amino acids. The V gene end was trimmed by 6 bases and the J gene end by 1 base; junction bases not matched to a gene: 8.

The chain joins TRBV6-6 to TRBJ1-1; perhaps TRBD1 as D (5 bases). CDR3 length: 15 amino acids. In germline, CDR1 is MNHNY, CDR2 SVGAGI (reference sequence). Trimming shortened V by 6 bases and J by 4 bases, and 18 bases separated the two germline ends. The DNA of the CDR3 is TGTGCCAGCAGCTCCGTTTCGGGGGAGAGCACTGAAGCTTTCTTT. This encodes CASSSVSGESTEAFF.

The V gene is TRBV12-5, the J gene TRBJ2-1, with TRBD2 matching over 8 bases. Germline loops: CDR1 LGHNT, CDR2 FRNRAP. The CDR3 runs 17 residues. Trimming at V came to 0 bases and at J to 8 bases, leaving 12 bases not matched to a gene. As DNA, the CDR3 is TGTGCTAGTGGTTTGGTACTCCTAACGGGGGGGCGGGATGAGCAGTTCTTC. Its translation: CASGLVLLTGGRDEQFF.

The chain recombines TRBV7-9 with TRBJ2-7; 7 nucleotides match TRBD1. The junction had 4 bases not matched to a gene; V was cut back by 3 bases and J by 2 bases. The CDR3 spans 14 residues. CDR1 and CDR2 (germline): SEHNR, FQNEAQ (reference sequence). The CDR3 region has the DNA TGTGCCAGCAGCTTCGACAGGGACCCCTACGAGCAGTACTTC. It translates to CASSFDRDPYEQYF.

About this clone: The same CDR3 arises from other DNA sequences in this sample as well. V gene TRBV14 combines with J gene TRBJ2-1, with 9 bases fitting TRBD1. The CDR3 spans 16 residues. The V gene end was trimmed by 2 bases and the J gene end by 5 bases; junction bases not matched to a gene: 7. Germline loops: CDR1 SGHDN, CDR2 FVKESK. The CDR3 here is CASSQIPGQGDNEQFF. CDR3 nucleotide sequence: TGTGCCAGCAGCCAAATACCGGGACAGGGAGACAATGAGCAGTTCTTC.

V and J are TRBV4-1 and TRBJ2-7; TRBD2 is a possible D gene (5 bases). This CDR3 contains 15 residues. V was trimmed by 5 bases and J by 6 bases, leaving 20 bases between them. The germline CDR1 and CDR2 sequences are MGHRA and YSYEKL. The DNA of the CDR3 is TGCGCCAGCAGCTCCTCACCCCATGGGAGCGGCGAGCAGTACTTC. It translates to CASSSSPHGSGEQYF.

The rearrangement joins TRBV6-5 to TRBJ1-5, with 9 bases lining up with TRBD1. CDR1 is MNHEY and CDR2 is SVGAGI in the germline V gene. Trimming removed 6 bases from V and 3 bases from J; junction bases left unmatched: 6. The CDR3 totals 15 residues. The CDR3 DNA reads TGTGCCAGCAGACGGGACAGGGACACCAATCAGCCCCAGCATTTT. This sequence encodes CASRRDRDTNQPQHF.

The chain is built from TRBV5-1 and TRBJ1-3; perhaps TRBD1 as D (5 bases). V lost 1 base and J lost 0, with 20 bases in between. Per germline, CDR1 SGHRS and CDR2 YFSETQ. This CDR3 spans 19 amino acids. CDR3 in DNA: TGCGCCAGCAGCTTGTGGGTGTCGAACATCAGGGACTCTGGAAACACCATATATTTT. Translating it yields CASSLWVSNIRDSGNTIYF.

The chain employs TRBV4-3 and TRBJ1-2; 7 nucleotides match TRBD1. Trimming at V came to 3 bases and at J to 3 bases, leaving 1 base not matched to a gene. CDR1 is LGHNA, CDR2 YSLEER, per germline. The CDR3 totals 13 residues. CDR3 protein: CASSQGQYYGYTF. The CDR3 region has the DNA TGCGCCAGCAGCCAGGGACAGTACTATGGCTACACCTTC.

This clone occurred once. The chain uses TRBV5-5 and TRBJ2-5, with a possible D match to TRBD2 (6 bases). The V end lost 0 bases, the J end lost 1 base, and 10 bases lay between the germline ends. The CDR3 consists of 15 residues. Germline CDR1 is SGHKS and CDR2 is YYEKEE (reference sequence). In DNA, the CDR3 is TGTGCCAGCAGCTTGGTTGGGGGACTCCAAGAGACCCAGTACTTC. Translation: CASSLVGGLQETQYF. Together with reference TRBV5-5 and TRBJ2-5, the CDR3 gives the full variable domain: DAGVTQSPTHLIKTRGQQVTLRCSPISGHKSVSWYQQVLGQGPQFIFQYYEKEERGRGNFPDRFSARQFPNYSSELNVNALLLGDSALYLCASSLVGGLQETQYFGPGTRLLVL.

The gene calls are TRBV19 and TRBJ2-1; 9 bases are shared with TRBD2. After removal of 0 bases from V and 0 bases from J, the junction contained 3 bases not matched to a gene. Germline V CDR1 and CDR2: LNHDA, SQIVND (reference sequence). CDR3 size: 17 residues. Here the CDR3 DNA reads TGTGCCAGTAGTATAGACCTACTAGCGGGCTCCTACAATGAGCAGTTCTTC. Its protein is CASSIDLLAGSYNEQFF.

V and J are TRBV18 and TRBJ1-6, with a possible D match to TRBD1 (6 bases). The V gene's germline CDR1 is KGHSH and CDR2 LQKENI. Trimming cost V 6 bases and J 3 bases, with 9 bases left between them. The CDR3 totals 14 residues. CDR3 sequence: CASSRTDYNSPLHF. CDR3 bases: TGTGCCAGCTCCCGGACAGACTATAATTCACCCCTCCACTTT.

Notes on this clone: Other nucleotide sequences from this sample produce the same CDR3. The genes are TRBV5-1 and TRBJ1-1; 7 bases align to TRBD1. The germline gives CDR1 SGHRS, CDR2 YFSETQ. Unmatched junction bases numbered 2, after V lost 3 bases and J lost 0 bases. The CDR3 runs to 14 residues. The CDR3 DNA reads TGCGCCAGCAGCTCGGGACAGCTGAACACTGAAGCTTTCTTT. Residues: CASSSGQLNTEAFF.

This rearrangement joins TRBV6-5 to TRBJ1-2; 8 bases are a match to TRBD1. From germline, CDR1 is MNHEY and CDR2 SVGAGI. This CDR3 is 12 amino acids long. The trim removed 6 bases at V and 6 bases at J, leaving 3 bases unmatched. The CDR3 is CASSQGANGYTF. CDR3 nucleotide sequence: TGTGCCAGCAGCCAGGGGGCCAATGGCTACACCTTC.

Here the CDR3 DNA reads TGTGCCAGCAGTCGACTAGTTACTGAGCAGTTCTTC. Protein: CASSRLVTEQFF. The genes are TRBV28 and TRBJ2-1; D may be TRBD2 (6 bases). Germline V CDR1 and CDR2: MDHEN, SYDVKM. Trimming took off 5 bases at V and 9 bases at J, with 11 bases between the two ends. The CDR3 spans 12 residues.

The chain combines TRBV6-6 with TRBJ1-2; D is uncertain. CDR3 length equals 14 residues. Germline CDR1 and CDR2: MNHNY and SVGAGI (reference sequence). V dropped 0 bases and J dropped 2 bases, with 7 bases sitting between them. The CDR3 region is CASSYSSGNYGYTF. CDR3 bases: TGTGCCAGCAGTTACTCCTCAGGAAACTATGGCTACACCTTC.

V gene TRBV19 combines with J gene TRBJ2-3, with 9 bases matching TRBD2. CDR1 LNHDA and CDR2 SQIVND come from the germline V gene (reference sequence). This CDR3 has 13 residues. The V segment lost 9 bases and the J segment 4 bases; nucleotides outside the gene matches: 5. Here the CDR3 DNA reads TGTGCCAGCGGGACTAGCAGAGCAGATACGCAGTATTTT. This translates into CASGTSRADTQYF.

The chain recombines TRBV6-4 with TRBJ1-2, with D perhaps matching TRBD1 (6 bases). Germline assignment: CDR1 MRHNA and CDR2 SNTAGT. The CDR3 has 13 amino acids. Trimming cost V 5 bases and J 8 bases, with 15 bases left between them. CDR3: CASSYRAGDGYTF. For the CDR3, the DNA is TGTGCCAGCAGTTACCGGGCAGGGGACGGCTACACCTTC.